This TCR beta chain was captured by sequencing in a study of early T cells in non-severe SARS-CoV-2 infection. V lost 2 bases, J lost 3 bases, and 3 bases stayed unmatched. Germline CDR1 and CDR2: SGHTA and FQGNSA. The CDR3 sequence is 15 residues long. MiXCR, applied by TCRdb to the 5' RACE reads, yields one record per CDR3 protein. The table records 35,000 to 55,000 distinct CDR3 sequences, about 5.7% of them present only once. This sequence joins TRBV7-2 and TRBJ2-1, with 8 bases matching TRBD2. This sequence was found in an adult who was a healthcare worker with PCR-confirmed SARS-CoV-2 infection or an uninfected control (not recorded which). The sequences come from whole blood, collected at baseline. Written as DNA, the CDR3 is TGTGCCAGCAGCTTAACGGGACTAGACTACAATGAGCAGTTCTTC. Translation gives CASSLTGLDYNEQFF.